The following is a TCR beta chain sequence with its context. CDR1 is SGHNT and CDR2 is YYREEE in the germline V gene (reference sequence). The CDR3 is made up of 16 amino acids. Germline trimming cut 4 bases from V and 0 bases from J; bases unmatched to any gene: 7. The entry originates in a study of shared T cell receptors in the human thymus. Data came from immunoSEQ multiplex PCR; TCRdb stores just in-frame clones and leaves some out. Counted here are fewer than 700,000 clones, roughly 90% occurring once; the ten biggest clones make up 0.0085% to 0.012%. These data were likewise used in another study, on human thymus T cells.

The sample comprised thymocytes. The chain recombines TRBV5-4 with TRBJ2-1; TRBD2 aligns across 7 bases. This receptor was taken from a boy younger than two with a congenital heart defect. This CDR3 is CASSPLVAGSYNEQFF. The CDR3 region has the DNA TGTGCCAGCAGCCCCCTAGTAGCGGGCTCCTACAATGAGCAGTTCTTC.